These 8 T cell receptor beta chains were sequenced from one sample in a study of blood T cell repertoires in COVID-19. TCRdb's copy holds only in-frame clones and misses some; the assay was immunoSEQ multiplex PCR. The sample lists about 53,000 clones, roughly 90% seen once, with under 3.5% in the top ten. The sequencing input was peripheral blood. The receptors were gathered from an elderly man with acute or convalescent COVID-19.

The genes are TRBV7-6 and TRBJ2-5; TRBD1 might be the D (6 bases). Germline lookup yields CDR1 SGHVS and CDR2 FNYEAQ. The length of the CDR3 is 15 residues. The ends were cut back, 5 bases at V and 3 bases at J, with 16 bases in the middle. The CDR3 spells CASSPLQGLKETQYF. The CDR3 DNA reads TGTGCCAGCAGCCCCCTACAGGGCCTGAAAGAGACCCAGTACTTC.

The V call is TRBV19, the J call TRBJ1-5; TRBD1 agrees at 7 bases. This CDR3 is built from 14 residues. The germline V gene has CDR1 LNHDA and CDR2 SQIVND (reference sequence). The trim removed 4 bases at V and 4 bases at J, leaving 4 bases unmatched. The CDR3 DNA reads TGTGCCAGTAGTAGGGCAGGGGGGAATCAGCCCCAGCATTTT. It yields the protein CASSRAGGNQPQHF.

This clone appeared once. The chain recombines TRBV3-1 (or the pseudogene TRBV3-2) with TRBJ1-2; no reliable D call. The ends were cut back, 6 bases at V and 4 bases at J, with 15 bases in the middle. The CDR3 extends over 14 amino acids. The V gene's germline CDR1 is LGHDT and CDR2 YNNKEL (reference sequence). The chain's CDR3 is CASSPRTSGYGYTF. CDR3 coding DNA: TGTGCCAGCAGTCCGAGGACTAGCGGCTATGGCTACACCTTC.

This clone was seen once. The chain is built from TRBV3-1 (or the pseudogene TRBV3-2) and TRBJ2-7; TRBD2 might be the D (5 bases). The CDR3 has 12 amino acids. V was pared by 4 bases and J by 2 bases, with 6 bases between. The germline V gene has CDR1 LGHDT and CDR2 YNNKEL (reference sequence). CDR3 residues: CASSLGAYEQYF. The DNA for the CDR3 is TGTGCCAGCAGCCTCGGGGCCTACGAGCAGTACTTC.

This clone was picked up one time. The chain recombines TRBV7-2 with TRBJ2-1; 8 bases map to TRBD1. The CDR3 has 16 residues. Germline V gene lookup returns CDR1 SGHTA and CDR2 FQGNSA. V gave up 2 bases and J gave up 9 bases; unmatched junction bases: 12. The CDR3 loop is CASSLSSGGGGVEQFF. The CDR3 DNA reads TGTGCCAGCAGCTTATCATCAGGGGGCGGCGGGGTTGAGCAGTTCTTC.

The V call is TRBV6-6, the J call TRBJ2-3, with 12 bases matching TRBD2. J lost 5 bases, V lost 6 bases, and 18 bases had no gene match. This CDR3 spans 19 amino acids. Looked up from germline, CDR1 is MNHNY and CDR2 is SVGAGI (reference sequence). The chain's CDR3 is CASSWGQRPSGGAEDTQYF. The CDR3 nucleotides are TGTGCCAGCAGCTGGGGGCAGCGACCTAGCGGGGGGGCCGAAGATACGCAGTATTTT.

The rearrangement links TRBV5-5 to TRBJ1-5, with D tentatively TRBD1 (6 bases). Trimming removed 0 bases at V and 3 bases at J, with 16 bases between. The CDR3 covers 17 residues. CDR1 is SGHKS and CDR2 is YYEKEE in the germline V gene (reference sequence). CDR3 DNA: TGTGCCAGCAGCTTGGGCTTAGGTGGACAGATCAATCAGCCCCAGCATTTT. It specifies CASSLGLGGQINQPQHF.

The CDR3 nucleotides are TGTGCCAGCAGCCCCCAGCGGGGAGGAAACATTCAGTACTTC. Translating gives CASSPQRGGNIQYF. The rearrangement uses TRBV9 and TRBJ2-4; 7 bases map to TRBD2. V gave up 4 bases and J gave up 6 bases; unmatched junction bases: 7. Germline V CDR1 and CDR2: SGDLS, YYNGEE. The CDR3 spans 14 residues.